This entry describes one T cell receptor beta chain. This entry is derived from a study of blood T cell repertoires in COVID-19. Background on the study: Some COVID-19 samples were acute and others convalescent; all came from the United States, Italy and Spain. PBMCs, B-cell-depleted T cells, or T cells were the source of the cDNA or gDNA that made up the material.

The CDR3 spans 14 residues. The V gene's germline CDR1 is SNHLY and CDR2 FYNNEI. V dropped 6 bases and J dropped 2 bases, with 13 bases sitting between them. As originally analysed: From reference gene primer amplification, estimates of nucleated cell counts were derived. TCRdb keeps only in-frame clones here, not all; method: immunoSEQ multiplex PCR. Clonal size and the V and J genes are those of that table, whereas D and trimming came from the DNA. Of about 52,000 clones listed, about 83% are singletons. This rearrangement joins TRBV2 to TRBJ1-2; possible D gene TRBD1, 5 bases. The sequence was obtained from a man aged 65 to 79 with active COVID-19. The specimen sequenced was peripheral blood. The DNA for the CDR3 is TGTGCCAGCAGGGGGGGAGGGGCAAACTATGGCTACACCTTC. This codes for CASRGGGANYGYTF.